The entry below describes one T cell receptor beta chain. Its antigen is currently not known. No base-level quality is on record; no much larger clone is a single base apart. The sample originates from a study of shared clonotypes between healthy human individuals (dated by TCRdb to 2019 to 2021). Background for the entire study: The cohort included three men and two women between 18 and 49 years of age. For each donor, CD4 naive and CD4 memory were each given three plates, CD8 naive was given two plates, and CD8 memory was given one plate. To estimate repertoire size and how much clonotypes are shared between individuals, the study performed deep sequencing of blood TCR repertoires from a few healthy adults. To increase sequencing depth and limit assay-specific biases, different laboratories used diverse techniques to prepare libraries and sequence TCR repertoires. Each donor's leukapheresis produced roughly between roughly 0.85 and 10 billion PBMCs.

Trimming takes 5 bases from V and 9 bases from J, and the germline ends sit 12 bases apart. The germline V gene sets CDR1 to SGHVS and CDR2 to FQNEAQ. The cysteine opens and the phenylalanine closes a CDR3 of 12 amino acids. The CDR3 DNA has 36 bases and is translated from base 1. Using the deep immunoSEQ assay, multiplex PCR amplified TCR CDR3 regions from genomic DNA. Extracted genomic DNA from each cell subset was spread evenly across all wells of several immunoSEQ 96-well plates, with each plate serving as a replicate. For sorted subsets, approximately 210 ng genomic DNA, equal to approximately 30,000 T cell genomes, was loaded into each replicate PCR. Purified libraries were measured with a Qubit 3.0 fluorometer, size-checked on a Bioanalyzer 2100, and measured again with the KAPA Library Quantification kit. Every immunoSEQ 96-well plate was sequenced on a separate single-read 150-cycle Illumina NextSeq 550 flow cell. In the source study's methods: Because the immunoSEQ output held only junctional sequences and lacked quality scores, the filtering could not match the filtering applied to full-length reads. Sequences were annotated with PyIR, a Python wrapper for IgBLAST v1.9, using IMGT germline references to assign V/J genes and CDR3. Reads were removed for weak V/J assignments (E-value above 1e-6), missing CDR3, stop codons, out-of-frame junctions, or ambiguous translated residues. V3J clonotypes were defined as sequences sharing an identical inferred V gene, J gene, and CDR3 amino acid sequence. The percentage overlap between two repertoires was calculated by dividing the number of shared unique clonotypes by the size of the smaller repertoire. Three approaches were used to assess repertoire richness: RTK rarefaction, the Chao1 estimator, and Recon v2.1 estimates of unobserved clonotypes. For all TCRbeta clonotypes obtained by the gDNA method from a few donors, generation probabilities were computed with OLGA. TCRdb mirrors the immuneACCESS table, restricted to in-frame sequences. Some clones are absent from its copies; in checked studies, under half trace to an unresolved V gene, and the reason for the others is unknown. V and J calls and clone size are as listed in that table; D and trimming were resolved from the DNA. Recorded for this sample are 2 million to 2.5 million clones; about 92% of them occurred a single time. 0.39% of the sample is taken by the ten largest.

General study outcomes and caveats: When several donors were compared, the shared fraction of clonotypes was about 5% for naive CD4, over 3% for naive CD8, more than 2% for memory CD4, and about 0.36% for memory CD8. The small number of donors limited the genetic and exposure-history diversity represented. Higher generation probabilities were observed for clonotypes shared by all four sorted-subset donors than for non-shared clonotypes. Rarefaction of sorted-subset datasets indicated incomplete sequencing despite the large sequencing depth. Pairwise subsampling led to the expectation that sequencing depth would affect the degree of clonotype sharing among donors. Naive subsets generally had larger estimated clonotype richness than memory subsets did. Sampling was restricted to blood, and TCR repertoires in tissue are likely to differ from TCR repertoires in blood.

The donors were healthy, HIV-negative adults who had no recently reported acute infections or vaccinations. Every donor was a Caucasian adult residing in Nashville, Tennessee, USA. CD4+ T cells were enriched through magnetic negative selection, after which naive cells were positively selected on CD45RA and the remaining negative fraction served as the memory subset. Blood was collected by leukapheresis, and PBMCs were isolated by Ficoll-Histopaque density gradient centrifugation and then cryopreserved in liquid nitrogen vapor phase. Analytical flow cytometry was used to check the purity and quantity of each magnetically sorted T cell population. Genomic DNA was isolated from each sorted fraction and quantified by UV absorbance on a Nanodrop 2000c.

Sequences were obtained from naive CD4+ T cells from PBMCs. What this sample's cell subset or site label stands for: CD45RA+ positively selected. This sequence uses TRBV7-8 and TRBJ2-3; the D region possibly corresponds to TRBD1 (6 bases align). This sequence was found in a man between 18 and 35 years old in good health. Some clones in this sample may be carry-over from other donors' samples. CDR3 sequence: CASSPRTGTQYF. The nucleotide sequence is TGTGCCAGCAGCCCGAGAACAGGGACGCAGTATTTT.